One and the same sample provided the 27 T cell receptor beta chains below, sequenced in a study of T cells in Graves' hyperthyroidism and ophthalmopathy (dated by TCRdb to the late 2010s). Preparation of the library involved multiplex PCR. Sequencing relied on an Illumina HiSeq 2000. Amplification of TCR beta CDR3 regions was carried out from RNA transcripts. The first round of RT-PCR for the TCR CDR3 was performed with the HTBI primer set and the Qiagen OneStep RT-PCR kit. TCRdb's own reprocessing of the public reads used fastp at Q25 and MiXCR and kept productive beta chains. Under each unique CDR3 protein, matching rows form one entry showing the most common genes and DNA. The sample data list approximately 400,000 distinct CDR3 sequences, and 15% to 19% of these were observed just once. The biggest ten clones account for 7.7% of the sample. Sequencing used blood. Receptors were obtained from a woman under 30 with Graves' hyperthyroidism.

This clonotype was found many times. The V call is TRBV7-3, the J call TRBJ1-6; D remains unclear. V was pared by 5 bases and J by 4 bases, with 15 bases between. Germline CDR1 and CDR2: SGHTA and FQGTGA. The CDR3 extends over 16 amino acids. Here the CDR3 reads CASSLRGGTYNSPLHF. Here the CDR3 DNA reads TGTGCCAGCAGCCTTCGAGGAGGCACATATAATTCACCCCTCCACTTT.

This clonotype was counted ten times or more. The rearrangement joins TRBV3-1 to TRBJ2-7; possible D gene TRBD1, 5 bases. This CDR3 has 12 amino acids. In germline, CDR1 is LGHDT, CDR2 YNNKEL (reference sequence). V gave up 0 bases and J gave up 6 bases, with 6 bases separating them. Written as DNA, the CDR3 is TGTGCCAGCAGCCAAGAAAGGGGCGAGCAGTACTTC. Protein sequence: CASSQERGEQYF.

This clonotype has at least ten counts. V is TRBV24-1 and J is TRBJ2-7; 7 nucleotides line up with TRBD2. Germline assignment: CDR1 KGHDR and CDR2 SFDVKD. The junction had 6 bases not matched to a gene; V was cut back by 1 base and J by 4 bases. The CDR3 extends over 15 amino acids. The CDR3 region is CATSDFKRGVYEQYF. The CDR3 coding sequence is TGTGCCACCAGTGATTTTAAGCGGGGTGTTTACGAGCAGTACTTC.

As DNA, the CDR3 is TGTGCCAGTAGTATGCAGGGGATGGGCTATGGCTACACCTTC. Translation: CASSMQGMGYGYTF. The chain combines TRBV19 with TRBJ1-2; D may be TRBD1 (6 bases). The V gene lost 3 bases and the J gene lost 4 bases, with 12 bases spanning the gap. CDR1 and CDR2 from the germline V gene are LNHDA and SQIVND (reference sequence). The CDR3 runs 14 residues.

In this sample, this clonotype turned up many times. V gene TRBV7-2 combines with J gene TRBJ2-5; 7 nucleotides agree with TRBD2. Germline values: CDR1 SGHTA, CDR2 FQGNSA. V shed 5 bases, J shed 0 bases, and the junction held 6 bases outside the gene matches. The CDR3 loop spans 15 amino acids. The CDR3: CASSPWAGDQETQYF. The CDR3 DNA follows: TGTGCCAGCAGCCCTTGGGCGGGGGACCAAGAGACCCAGTACTTC.

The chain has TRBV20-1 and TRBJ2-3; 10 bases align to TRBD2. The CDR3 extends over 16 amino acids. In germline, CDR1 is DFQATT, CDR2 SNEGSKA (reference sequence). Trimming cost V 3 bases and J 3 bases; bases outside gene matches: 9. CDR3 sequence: CSASPRLAGETDTQYF. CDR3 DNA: TGCAGTGCTAGTCCCCGCCTAGCGGGAGAGACAGATACGCAGTATTTT.

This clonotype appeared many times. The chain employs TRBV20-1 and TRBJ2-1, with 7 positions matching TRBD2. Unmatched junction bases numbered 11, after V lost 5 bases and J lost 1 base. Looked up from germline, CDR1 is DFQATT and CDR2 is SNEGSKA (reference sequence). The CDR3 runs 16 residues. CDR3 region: CSAHRASGQSYNEQFF. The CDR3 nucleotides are TGCAGTGCTCACCGGGCTAGCGGCCAGTCCTACAATGAGCAGTTCTTC.

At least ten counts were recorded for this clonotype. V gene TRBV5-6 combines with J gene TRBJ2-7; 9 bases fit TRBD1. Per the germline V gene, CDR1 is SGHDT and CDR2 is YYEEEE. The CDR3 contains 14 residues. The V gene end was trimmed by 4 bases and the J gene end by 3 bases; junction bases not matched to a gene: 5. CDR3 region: CASSPGQGDYEQYF. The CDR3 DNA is TGTGCCAGCAGCCCGGGACAGGGTGACTACGAGCAGTACTTC.

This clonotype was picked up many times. This CDR3 reads CSARDPTSGGFGEQYF. CDR3 DNA sequence: TGCAGTGCTAGAGACCCCACTAGCGGGGGGTTTGGCGAGCAGTACTTC. The chain employs TRBV20-1 and TRBJ2-7; 12 positions agree with TRBD2. Germline V gives CDR1 DFQATT, CDR2 SNEGSKA (reference sequence). V dropped 0 bases and J dropped 6; count of bases not matched to a gene: 9. The length of the CDR3 is 16 residues.

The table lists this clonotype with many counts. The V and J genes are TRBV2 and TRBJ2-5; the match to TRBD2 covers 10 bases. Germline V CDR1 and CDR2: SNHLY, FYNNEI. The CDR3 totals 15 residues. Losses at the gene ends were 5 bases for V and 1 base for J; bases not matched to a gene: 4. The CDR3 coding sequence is TGTGCCAGCAGTTCTAGCGGGGGTAGCCAAGAGACCCAGTACTTC. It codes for CASSSSGGSQETQYF.

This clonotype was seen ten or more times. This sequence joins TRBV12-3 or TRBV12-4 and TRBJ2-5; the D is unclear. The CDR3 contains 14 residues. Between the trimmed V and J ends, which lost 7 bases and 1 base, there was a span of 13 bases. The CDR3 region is CASTFRTPQETQYF. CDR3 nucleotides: TGTGCCAGCACCTTTCGGACGCCCCAAGAGACCCAGTACTTC.

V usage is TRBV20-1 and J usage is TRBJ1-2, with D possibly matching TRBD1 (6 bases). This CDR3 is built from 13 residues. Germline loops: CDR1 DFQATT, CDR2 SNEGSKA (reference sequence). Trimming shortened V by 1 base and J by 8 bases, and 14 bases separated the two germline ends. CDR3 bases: TGCAGTGCTAGAGGCGGGGGGGCCGGAGGCTACACCTTC. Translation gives CSARGGGAGGYTF.

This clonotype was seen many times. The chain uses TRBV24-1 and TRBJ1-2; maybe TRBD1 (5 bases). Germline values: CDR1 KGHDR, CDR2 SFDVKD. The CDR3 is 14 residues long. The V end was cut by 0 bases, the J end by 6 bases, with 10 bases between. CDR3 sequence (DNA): TGTGCCACCAGTGATTTGTGGGGGGTCCATGGCTACACCTTC. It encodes CATSDLWGVHGYTF.

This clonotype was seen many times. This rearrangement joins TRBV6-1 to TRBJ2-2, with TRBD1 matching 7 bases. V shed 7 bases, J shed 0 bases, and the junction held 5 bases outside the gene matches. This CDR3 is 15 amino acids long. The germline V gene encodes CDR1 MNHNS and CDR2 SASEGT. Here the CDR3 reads CASTRDSANTGELFF. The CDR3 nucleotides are TGTGCCAGCACCCGGGACAGCGCGAACACCGGGGAGCTGTTTTTT.

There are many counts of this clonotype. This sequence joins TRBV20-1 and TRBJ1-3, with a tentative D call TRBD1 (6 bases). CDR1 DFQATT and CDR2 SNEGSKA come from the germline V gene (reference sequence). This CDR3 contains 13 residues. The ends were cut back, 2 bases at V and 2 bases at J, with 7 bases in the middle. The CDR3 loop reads CSARWDTGNTIYF. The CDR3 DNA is TGCAGTGCTAGATGGGACACTGGAAACACCATATATTTT.

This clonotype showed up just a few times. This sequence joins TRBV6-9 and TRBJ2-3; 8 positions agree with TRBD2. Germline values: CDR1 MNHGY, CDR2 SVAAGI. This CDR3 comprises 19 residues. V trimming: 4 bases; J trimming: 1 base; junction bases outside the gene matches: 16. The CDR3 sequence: CASSLVAGPLFRGTDTQYF. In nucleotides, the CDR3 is TGTGCCAGCAGTTTAGTAGCGGGACCTTTATTTAGGGGCACAGATACGCAGTATTTT.

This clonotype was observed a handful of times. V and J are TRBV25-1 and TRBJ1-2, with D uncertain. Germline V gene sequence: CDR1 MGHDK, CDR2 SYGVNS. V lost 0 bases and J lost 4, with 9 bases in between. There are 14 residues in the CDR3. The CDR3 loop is CASSEYWGSYGYTF. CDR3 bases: TGTGCCAGCAGTGAATATTGGGGTTCCTATGGCTACACCTTC.

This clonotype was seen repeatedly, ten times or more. The CDR3 spells CASSPGPTNEKLFF. The DNA of the CDR3 is TGTGCCAGCTCACCAGGGCCGACTAATGAAAAACTGTTTTTT. The chain carries TRBV18 and TRBJ1-4; D not certain. V was clipped by 2 bases and J by 2 bases, with 6 bases between them. Germline loops: CDR1 KGHSH, CDR2 LQKENI. CDR3 length: 14 residues.

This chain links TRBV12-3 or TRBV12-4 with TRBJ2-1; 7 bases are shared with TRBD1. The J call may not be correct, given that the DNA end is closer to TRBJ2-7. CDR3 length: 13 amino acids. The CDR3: CASSSGQLNEQYF. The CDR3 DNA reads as TGTGCCAGCAGCTCGGGACAGCTCAATGAGCAGTACTTC.

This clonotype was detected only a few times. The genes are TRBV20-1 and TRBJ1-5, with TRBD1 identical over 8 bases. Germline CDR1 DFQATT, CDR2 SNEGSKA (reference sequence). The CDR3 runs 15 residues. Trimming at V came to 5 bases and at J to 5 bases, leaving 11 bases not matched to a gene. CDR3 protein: CSAFIVAGGDQPQHF. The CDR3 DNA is TGCAGTGCTTTTATAGTTGCAGGGGGCGATCAGCCCCAGCATTTT.

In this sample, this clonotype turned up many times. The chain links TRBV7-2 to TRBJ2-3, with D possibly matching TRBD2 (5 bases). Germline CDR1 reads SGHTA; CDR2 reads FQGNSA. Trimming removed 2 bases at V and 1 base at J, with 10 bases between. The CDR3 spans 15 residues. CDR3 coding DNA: TGTGCCAGCAGCTTAATGAGGGCTGGCACAGATACGCAGTATTTT. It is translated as CASSLMRAGTDTQYF.

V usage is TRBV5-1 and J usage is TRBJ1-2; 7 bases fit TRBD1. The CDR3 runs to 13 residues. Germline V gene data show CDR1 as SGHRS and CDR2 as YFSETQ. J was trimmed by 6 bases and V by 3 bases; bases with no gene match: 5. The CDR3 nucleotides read TGCGCCAGCAGCTATCAGGGGGGAGATGGCTACACCTTC. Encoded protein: CASSYQGGDGYTF.

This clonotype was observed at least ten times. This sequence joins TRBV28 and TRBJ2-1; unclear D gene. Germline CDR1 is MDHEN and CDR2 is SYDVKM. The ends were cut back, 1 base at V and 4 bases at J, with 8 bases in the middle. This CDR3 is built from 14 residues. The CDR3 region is CASSLLARYNEQFF. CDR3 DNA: TGTGCCAGCAGTTTATTAGCCCGGTACAATGAGCAGTTCTTC.

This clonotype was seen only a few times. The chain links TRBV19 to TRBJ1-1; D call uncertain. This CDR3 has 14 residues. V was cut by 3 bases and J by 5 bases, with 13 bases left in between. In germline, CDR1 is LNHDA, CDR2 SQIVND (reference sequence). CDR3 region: CASSIVRGGTEAFF. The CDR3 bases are TGTGCCAGTAGTATCGTCCGGGGAGGTACTGAAGCTTTCTTT.

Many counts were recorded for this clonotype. CDR3 DNA: TGCGCCAGCAGCTTGGCACAGGGGGTCTTCTACGAGCAGTACTTC. It translates to CASSLAQGVFYEQYF. The genes are TRBV5-1 and TRBJ2-7; TRBD1 matches 8 bases. CDR3 length: 15 amino acids. Germline CDR1 reads SGHRS; CDR2 reads YFSETQ. Trimming cost V 0 bases and J 3 bases; bases outside gene matches: 5.

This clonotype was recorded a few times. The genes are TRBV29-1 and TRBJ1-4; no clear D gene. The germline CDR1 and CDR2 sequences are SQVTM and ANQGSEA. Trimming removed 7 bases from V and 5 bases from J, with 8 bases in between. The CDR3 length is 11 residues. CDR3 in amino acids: CSDHENEKLFF. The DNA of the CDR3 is TGCAGCGACCATGAGAATGAAAAACTGTTTTTT. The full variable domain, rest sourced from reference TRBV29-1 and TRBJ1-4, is SAVISQKPSRDICQRGTSLTIQCQVDSQVTMMFWYRQQPGQSLTLIATANQGSEATYESGFVIDKFPISRPNLTFSTLTVSNMSPEDSSIYLCSDHENEKLFFGSGTQLSVL.

The CDR3 spells CASSSAGQGYTIYF. CDR3 bases: TGTGCCAGCAGCTCGGCGGGACAGGGGTACACCATATATTTT. The V call is TRBV7-6, the J call TRBJ1-3; TRBD1 agrees at 10 bases. The V gene's germline CDR1 is SGHVS and CDR2 FNYEAQ. This CDR3 has 14 residues. V shed 4 bases and J 8 bases; nucleotides not matched to a gene: 5.